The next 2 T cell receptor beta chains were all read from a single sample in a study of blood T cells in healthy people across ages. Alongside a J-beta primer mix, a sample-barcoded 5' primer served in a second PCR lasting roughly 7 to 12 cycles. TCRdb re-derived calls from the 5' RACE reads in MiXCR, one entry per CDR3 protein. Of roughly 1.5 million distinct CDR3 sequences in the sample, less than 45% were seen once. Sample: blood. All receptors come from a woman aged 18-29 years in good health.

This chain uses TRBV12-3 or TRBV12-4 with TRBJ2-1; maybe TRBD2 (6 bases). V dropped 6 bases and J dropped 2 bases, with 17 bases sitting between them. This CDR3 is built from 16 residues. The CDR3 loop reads CASSIITGEAYNEQFF. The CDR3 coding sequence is TGTGCCAGCAGCATTATTACGGGGGAGGCCTACAATGAGCAGTTCTTC.

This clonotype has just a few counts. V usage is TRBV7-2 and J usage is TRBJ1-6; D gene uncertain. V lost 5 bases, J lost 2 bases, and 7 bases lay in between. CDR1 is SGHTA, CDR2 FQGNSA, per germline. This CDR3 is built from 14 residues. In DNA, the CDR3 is TGTGCCAGCAGCAGAAGGACCTATAATTCACCCCTCCACTTT. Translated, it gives CASSRRTYNSPLHF. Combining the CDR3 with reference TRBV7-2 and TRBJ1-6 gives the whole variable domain GAGVSQSPSNKVTEKGKDVELRCDPISGHTALYWYRQSLGQGLEFLIYFQGNSAPDKSGLPSDRFSAERTGGSVSTLTIQRTQQEDSAVYLCASSRRTYNSPLHFGNGTRLTVT.